This T cell receptor beta chain was identified during a study of patients and donors after allogeneic stem cell transplantation. This CDR3 is 13 amino acids long. Trimming pared 0 bases from V and 4 bases from J, leaving 5 bases between. Germline loops: CDR1 SGDLS, CDR2 YYNGEE. One entry per CDR3 protein, called by TCRdb with MiXCR from the RT-PCR reads. This sample has 70,000 to 85,000 distinct CDR3 sequences, with more than 25% found just once. The rearrangement links TRBV9 to TRBJ2-1; D gene uncertain. This sequence originates from a human donor who was either an allogeneic HSCT recipient or a stem cell or donor lymphocyte infusion donor (not recorded which). It is not recorded whose cells these are; they may come from a transplant donor. The sequenced sample was blood, either unsorted or a sorted T cell fraction (not recorded which). CDR3 DNA: TGTGCCAGCAGCGTAGAATTTTACAATGAGCAGTTCTTC. Amino acids: CASSVEFYNEQFF.